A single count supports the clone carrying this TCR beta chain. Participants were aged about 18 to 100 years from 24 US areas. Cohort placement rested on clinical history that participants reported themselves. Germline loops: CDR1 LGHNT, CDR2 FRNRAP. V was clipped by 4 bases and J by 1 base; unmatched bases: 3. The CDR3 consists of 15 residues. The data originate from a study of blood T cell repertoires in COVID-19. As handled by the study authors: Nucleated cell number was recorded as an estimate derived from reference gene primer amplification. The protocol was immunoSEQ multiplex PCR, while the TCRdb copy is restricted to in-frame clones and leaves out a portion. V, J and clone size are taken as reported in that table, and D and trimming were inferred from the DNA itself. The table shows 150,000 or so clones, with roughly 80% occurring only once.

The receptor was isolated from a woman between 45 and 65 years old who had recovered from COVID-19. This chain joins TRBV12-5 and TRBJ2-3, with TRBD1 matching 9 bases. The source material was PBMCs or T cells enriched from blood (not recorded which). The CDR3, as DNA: TGTGCTAGTGGTTGGGGACAGGGCGGCACAGATACGCAGTATTTT. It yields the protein CASGWGQGGTDTQYF.